These T cell receptor beta chains were read from a single sample in a study of response to subunit inactivated influenza vaccine. TCRdb used MiXCR to reprocess the RT-PCR reads, holding one entry per CDR3 protein. The data show around 710,000 distinct CDR3 sequences, about 15% seen once. Sequences were derived from PBMCs from blood, sampled roughly 15 days before vaccination. Every receptor here comes from a man between 45 and 60 years old who received an inactivated influenza vaccine. Both conserved end residues are part of each CDR3. Fields, in order: J gene, V gene, CDR3 protein.

TRBJ2-6	TRBV12-3/TRBV12-4	CASSLLAANVLTF
TRBJ2-1	TRBV4-2	CASSHGLAGGRDEQFF
TRBJ1-4	TRBV6-5	CASSYVRGQGEEKLFF
TRBJ2-5	TRBV6-1	CASARGLVGETQYF
TRBJ2-7	TRBV7-3	CASSLTFLAGDEQYF
TRBJ1-4	TRBV11-2	CASSLAITSEKLFF
TRBJ2-7	TRBV5-1	CASSLDRTTYEQYF
TRBJ2-1	TRBV11-2	CASSLSVQQNNEQFF
TRBJ2-7	TRBV7-2	CASSYKEGGRSSYEQYF
TRBJ2-3	TRBV5-5	CASSWTSVGDTQYF
TRBJ2-5	TRBV20-1	CSAPGRGSPETQYF
TRBJ1-2	TRBV12-3/TRBV12-4	CASSFGARVAYGYTF
TRBJ1-5	TRBV6-2/TRBV6-3	CASSRTEDSNQPQHF
TRBJ1-2	TRBV20-1	CSAYRTENYGYTF
TRBJ2-1	TRBV20-1	CSAATGTGSYNEQFF
TRBJ2-1	TRBV7-8	CASSLAGGRAENQFF
TRBJ2-3	TRBV7-2	CASSLGPGQGGDTQYF
TRBJ1-1	TRBV29-1	CSVEVQMNTEAFF
TRBJ2-3	TRBV12-3/TRBV12-4	CASSKFLRLGRGPTDTQYF
TRBJ2-2	TRBV12-3/TRBV12-4	CASSPYPAGRDTGELFF
TRBJ2-3	TRBV7-2	CASSTGISPDTQYF
TRBJ1-3	TRBV23-1	CASRPPDRGTSSGNTIYF
TRBJ2-1	TRBV4-3	CASSQEIGTAYNEQFF
TRBJ1-4	TRBV5-1	CASSLNGGANEKLFF
TRBJ2-4	TRBV6-2/TRBV6-3	CASTTHSSVKNIQYF
TRBJ2-3	TRBV20-1	CSARDYVRSSTDTQYF
TRBJ2-7	TRBV6-1	CASSSGPNSYEQYF
TRBJ2-2	TRBV12-3/TRBV12-4	CASRRVSGELFF
TRBJ2-1	TRBV20-1	CSALTRSGTSYNEQFF
TRBJ1-2	TRBV6-5	CASSYSLGTAHGYTF
TRBJ1-3	TRBV27	CASSPTDRAGNTIYF
TRBJ1-1	TRBV7-8	CASSLDRGQTEAFF
TRBJ1-1	TRBV29-1	CSVGGRSNTEAFF
TRBJ2-1	TRBV5-1	CASNPLAGVNERFF
TRBJ2-2	TRBV7-9	CASSSSGSYTGELFF
TRBJ2-1	TRBV5-1	CASSRGVLAFSYNEQFF
TRBJ2-1	TRBV25-1	CASSESARGNEQFF
TRBJ2-7	TRBV20-1	CSARAASGSTVDEQYF
TRBJ2-1	TRBV29-1	CSARGLAGVTSSYNEQFF
TRBJ2-1	TRBV9	CASSLGLAGAWNEQFF
TRBJ1-2	TRBV29-1	CSAPFHSSRDIENYGYTF
TRBJ2-2	TRBV5-5	CASSGGQGARVTGELFF
TRBJ1-5	TRBV27	CASSRSGALQPQHF
TRBJ2-1	TRBV6-1	CASSSLLAGSYNEQFF
TRBJ2-1	TRBV7-9	CASSLANLIHEQFF
TRBJ2-5	TRBV12-3/TRBV12-4	CASRRDRRQETQYF
TRBJ2-3	TRBV7-2	CASSSRTGTTDTQYF
TRBJ2-2	TRBV5-1	CASSLTTVSTGELFF
TRBJ2-1	TRBV10-2	CASSEPLGAGGYNEQFF
TRBJ2-2	TRBV12-3/TRBV12-4	CASSLSHPGELFF
TRBJ1-2	TRBV7-2	CASSLTSILTGFYGYTF
TRBJ1-4	TRBV4-3	CASSQDIGQGNEKLFF
TRBJ2-3	TRBV4-2	CASSLEGSISADTQYF
TRBJ2-1	TRBV5-1	CASSPVRGRSSGGSHYEQFF
TRBJ2-5	TRBV11-2	CASSSLGTDHQATQYF
TRBJ2-1	TRBV6-5	CASSYLGQGTYNEQFF
TRBJ2-3	TRBV20-1	CSARDLLRKEGASTDTQYF
TRBJ2-7	TRBV6-2/TRBV6-3	CASSYSMLLGETLATISYEQYF
TRBJ2-3	TRBV20-1	CSAKRGGRDTQYF
TRBJ2-1	TRBV2	CASSPGQGYNEQFF